Given below is one T cell receptor (beta chain) in context. Its antigen is unidentified. Being off target in a library aimed at alpha chains, this beta chain has a size of little meaning. A single record per CDR3 protein comes from TCRdb applying MiXCR to the 5' RACE reads. The sample's table shows 22 distinct CDR3 sequences. Germline-derived CDR1 and CDR2 are SGHTS and YDEGEE. V trimming: 0 bases; J trimming: 2 bases; junction bases outside the gene matches: 11. This CDR3 is built from 18 residues. Study observations and caveats: Tumor-infiltrating Treg TCR alpha and beta sequences overlapped most with tumor naive CD4+ T cells, then blood naive. The TCR gene usage of tumor memory CD4+ T cells clustered together with blood and lymph node memory CD4+ cells and with lymph node naive CD4+ cells.

Purified naive CD4+ T cells were depleted of CD25+ Tregs. The material sequenced was naive CD4+ T cells sorted from blood. Subset of the sample: naive CD4+ T cells, CD4+CD45RA+CD25-. The sequence came from a female donor with breast cancer. The rearrangement joins TRBV5-8 to TRBJ2-7, with TRBD2 matching over 10 bases. CDR3 nucleotides: TGTGCCAGCAGCTTGGTTGGTCTAGCGGGAGTCGTAACCTACGAGCAGTACTTC. This translates into CASSLVGLAGVVTYEQYF.